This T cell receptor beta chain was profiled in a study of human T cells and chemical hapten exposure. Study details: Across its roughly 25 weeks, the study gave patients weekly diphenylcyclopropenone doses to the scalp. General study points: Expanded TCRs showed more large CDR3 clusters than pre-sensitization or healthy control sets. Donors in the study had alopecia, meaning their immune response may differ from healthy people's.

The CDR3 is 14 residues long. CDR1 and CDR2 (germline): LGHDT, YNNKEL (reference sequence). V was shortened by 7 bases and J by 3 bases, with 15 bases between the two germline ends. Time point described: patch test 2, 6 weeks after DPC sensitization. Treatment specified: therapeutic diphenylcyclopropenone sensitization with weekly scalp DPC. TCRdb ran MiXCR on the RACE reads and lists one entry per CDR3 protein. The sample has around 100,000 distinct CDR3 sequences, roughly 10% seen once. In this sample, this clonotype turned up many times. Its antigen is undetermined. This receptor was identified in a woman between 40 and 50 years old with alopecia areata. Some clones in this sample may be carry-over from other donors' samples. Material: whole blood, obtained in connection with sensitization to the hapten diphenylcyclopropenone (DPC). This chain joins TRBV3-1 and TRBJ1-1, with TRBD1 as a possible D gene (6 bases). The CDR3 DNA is TGTGCCAGCACCCCGCAGGGGAGAGACACTGAAGCTTTCTTT. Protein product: CASTPQGRDTEAFF. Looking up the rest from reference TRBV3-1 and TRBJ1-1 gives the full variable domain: DTAVSQTPKYLVTQMGNDKSIKCEQNLGHDTMYWYKQDSKKFLKIMFSYNNKELIINETVPNRFSPKSPDKAHLNLHINSLELGDSAVYFCASTPQGRDTEAFFGQGTRLTVV.